The rows below give T cell receptor beta chains drawn from one sample of a study of molecular identifiers for immune sequencing clone quantification. TCRdb itself ran the PCR reads through MiXCR, one entry per CDR3 protein. Of approximately 20,000 distinct CDR3 sequences listed, 20% to 25% are singletons. The material sequenced was naive CD8+ T cells from blood, with Jurkat cell RNA spiked in. The origin of the receptors is a human donor in good health. Some libraries in this study had Jurkat cell RNA spiked in. Both conserved end residues are part of each CDR3. D genes are given only for firm matches. Clone sizes are given selectively: once, few, many, or a class where the clone is expanded.

CDR3nt,CDR3aa,abundance,j_gene,d_gene,v_gene
TGTGCCACCAGGGATTTCTATGGCTACACCTTC,CATRDFYGYTF,many,TRBJ1-2,-,TRBV24-1
TGCGCCAGCAGCTTGGGGACTGAAGCTTTCTTT,CASSLGTEAFF,medium-sized,TRBJ1-1,-,TRBV5-1
TGTGCCAGCAGCGCGGCGGCGAGACTGGGGCTCTCTGGCGAGCAGTACTTC,CASSAAARLGLSGEQYF,many,TRBJ2-7,-,TRBV7-9
TGTGCCAGCAGTTCGGGACTAGCGGGAGGCCCCACCTACGAGCAGTACTTC,CASSSGLAGGPTYEQYF,-,TRBJ2-7,TRBD2,TRBV27
TGCGCCAGCAGCTTGGCCTTGGATACCTACGAGCAGTACTTC,CASSLALDTYEQYF,medium-sized,TRBJ2-7,-,TRBV5-1
TGTGCCTGCCAGATGGGGGGATCCGGGGAGCTGTTTTTT,CACQMGGSGELFF,many,TRBJ2-2,-,TRBV6-2/TRBV6-3
TGTGCCAGCACCGGAGGGGCAGGTCCTCCCTACGAGCAGTACTTC,CASTGGAGPPYEQYF,many,TRBJ2-7,-,TRBV13
TGCGCCAGCAGCTTGGTTGGACAGGGACCCTACGAGCAGTACTTC,CASSLVGQGPYEQYF,-,TRBJ2-7,TRBD1,TRBV5-1
TGCAGTGCTAGAAGGGGGTGGGGAGTAGGGTCGTACACCGGGGAGCTGTTTTTT,CSARRGWGVGSYTGELFF,many,TRBJ2-2,-,TRBV20-1
TGTGCCATCAGTGAGGTTTGGGACACCCCCTACGAGCAGTACTTC,CAISEVWDTPYEQYF,few,TRBJ2-7,-,TRBV10-3
TGTGCCAGCAGTTTTGGACAGAGGGCTTTCTTT,CASSFGQRAFF,many,TRBJ1-1,-,TRBV27
TGTGCCAGCAGACCGGACAGAAACATTCTCACTGAAGCTTTCTTT,CASRPDRNILTEAFF,many,TRBJ1-1,-,TRBV14
TGTGCCAGCAGCCAGCGGGAGTTCAATGAGCAGTTCTTC,CASSQREFNEQFF,-,TRBJ2-1,TRBD2,TRBV14
TGTGCCAGCAGCCTCCCCGTAGCGTGGAATGAGCAGTTCTTC,CASSLPVAWNEQFF,-,TRBJ2-1,-,TRBV14
TGTGCCAGCAGCGTAGGGACAGGGAACTCCTACGAGCAGTACTTC,CASSVGTGNSYEQYF,few,TRBJ2-7,TRBD1,TRBV5-5
TGTGCCAGCGGGGGGCGGGGAGGAAATCCCTACGAGCAGTACTTC,CASGGRGGNPYEQYF,-,TRBJ2-7,-,TRBV27
TGTGCCAGCAATCGCAGGGGACTAGCGGGGCCCTGGGGAAACAATGAGCAGTTCTTC,CASNRRGLAGPWGNNEQFF,medium-sized,TRBJ2-1,TRBD2,TRBV9
TGTGCCAGCAGTCACCGGGAGGGCGGCTACGAGCAGTACTTC,CASSHREGGYEQYF,-,TRBJ2-7,TRBD2,TRBV6-5
TGTGCCAGCAGCCCCGGGCGAGGGTCCTACGAGCAGTACTTC,CASSPGRGSYEQYF,many,TRBJ2-7,-,TRBV5-5
TGTGCCAGCACACCACCCGGCGGCTACGAGCAGTACTTC,CASTPPGGYEQYF,medium-sized,TRBJ2-7,-,TRBV7-9
TGTGCCAGTAGTATGCAGACTAGCGGGAGCCTTGAGCAGTTCTTC,CASSMQTSGSLEQFF,-,TRBJ2-1,TRBD2,TRBV19
TGCGCCAGCAGCTTGACGACAGGGGGATACGAGCAGTACTTC,CASSLTTGGYEQYF,many,TRBJ2-7,TRBD1,TRBV5-1
TGTGCCAGCAGCGTGGGACTAGCGGCCTACGAGCAGTACTTC,CASSVGLAAYEQYF,-,TRBJ2-7,TRBD2,TRBV7-2
TGTGCCAGCAGACTGGACAGGGAGGGGGTCAATGAGCAGTTCTTC,CASRLDREGVNEQFF,few,TRBJ2-1,-,TRBV7-9
TGTGCCAGCAGCTTATATTCGGGGGTTCCCTACAATGAGCAGTTCTTC,CASSLYSGVPYNEQFF,medium-sized,TRBJ2-1,-,TRBV7-8
TGCAGTGCTAGAGAAGTGGCAGGATGGATTCAGTACTTC,CSAREVAGWIQYF,few,TRBJ2-4,-,TRBV20-1
TGTGCCAGCAGTTTATTGAACACCGGGGAGCTGTTTTTT,CASSLLNTGELFF,few,TRBJ2-2,-,TRBV27
TGTGCCAGCAGTTACGGGCAGGGTGCCGAGCAGTACTTC,CASSYGQGAEQYF,many,TRBJ2-7,-,TRBV6-2/TRBV6-3
TGCAGCGTTAAAACTAGCGCAACCTACGAGCAGTACTTC,CSVKTSATYEQYF,many,TRBJ2-7,TRBD2,TRBV29-1
TGTGCCGTCAATAGCAGGGATGAGCAGTTCTTC,CAVNSRDEQFF,many,TRBJ2-1,-,TRBV15
TGTGCCAGCAGTTACCCCCCCTCGGGAGTGGGCTACGAGCAGTACTTC,CASSYPPSGVGYEQYF,many,TRBJ2-7,-,TRBV6-2/TRBV6-3
TGTGCCAGCAGCGCATCTATACCGGGACAGGGATACGAGCAGTACTTC,CASSASIPGQGYEQYF,medium-sized,TRBJ2-7,TRBD1,TRBV7-9